The TCR beta chain under discussion was sequenced for a study of CD8+ T cells in alopecia areata. Study background: Treated patients were dosed with oral tofacitinib, taking 5 to 10 mg twice daily.

Isolated RNA was reverse transcribed into cDNA used as the sequencing template. TCRdb's table, derived via immunoSEQ multiplex PCR, lists solely in-frame clones and lacks some. The sample contains about 200,000 clones, 35% to 40% of which appear only once. As concerns this clone: Antigen unknown.

Documented treatment: oral pan-JAK inhibitor, 5-10 mg twice daily. The CDR3 spans 16 residues. Germline V lookup: CDR1 MGHRA, CDR2 YSYEKL. Losses at the gene ends were 4 bases for V and 7 bases for J; bases not matched to a gene: 15. General study points: Scalp samples also yield sequences of resident alphabeta T cells from normal skin. Persistence of many expanded lesional clones was seen in scalp and blood during tofacitinib.

The chain uses TRBV4-1 and TRBJ2-7, with TRBD1 matching 8 bases. Sequences were derived from CD4+ T cells sorted from blood, sampled at approximately week 34, from a patient treated with tofacitinib. This TCR was recovered from a human donor with alopecia areata. The CDR3 loop reads CASSLEPGQVRGEQYF. CDR3 nucleotides: TGCGCCAGCAGCCTAGAGCCGGGACAGGTACGGGGGGAGCAGTACTTC.